This T cell receptor (beta chain) derives from a study of cytomegalovirus exposure and HLA in healthy donors. Study-wide points: A link between a missense DCLRE1C variant and TCR beta V- and J-gene trimming emerged from a later analysis. Approximately 17,000 TCR beta sequences were associated with HLA alleles at 0.05 false discovery rate in a later analysis. For most TCR beta V segments, an earlier analysis put the productive rate at about 87% or about 30% of the time.

The CDR3 contains 16 residues. Trimming cost V 4 bases and J 0 bases, with 16 bases left between them. In germline, CDR1 is SGHRS, CDR2 YFSETQ. The PCR employed 60 Vbeta primers together with 13 Jbeta primers. Profiled with immunoSEQ multiplex PCR; TCRdb holds only in-frame clones, not every one. The data contain around 150,000 clones, around 75% of them singletons. This clone was detected once. Antigen specificity is unknown. The sequence was collected from a human donor in good health. Material for sequencing was PBMCs. This sequence joins TRBV5-1 and TRBJ1-1, with unresolved D. The CDR3 is CASSVGIQIMNTEAFF. The CDR3 region has the DNA TGCGCCAGCAGCGTCGGGATACAAATCATGAACACTGAAGCTTTCTTT. Full variable domain (remainder filled in from reference TRBV5-1 and TRBJ1-1): KAGVTQTPRYLIKTRGQQVTLSCSPISGHRSVSWYQQTPGQGLQFLFEYFSETQRNKGNFPGRFSGRQFSNSRSEMNVSTLELGDSALYLCASSVGIQIMNTEAFFGQGTRLTVV.